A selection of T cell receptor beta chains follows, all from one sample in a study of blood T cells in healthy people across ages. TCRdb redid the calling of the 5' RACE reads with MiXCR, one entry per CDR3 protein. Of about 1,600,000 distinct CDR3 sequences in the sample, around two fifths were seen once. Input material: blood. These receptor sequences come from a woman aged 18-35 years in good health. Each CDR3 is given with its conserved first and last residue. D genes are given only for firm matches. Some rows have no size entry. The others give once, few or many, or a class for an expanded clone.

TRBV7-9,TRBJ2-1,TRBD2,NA,CASSLPSGGLDNEQFF,TGTGCCAGCAGCTTACCCAGCGGGGGCCTGGATAATGAGCAGTTCTTC
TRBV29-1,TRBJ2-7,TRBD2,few,CSVSREGYSYEQYF,TGCAGCGTTTCCCGGGAGGGTTACTCCTACGAGCAGTACTTC
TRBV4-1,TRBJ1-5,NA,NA,CASSPPASQPQHF,TGCGCCAGCAGCCCCCCCGCCAGCCAGCCCCAGCATTTT
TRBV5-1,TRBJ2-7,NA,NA,CASSFNRGSYEQYF,TGCGCCAGCAGCTTCAACCGGGGCTCCTACGAGCAGTACTTC
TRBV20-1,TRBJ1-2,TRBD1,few,CSARPPQGAGGYTF,TGCAGTGCTAGGCCCCCACAGGGGGCGGGTGGCTACACCTTC
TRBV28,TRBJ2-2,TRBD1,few,CASRASGTGGSGELFF,TGTGCCAGCAGGGCCTCCGGGACAGGGGGCTCCGGGGAGCTGTTTTTT
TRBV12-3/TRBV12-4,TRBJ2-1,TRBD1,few,CASRNPGQGVSSSYNEQFF,TGTGCCAGCAGAAATCCGGGACAGGGGGTTTCAAGCTCCTACAATGAGCAGTTCTTC
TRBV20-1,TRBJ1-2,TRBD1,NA,CSAPTGGWGYTF,TGCAGTGCTCCCACAGGGGGCTGGGGCTACACCTTC
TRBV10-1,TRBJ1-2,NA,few,CASSPGHLLRGYTF,TGCGCCAGCAGTCCGGGACATCTTTTACGGGGCTACACCTTC
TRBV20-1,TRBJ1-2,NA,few,CSAQPQGNYGYTF,TGCAGTGCCCAACCGCAGGGCAACTATGGCTACACCTTC
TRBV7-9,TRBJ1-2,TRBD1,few,CASSFDGTGGGGYTF,TGTGCCAGCAGCTTTGATGGGACAGGTGGGGGTGGCTACACCTTC
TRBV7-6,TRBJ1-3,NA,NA,CASEGPISGNTIYF,TGTGCCAGCGAAGGCCCTATCTCTGGAAACACCATATATTTT
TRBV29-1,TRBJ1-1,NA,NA,CSVRRGSQNTEAFF,TGCAGCGTCCGTCGTGGTAGTCAGAACACTGAAGCTTTCTTT
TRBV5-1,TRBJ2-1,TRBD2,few,CASSLVSGGSLEQFF,TGCGCCAGCAGCTTGGTTAGCGGGGGGTCCCTTGAGCAGTTCTTC
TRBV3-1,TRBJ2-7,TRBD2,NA,CASSQEGLTYYEQYF,TGTGCCAGCAGCCAAGAGGGACTAACCTACTACGAGCAGTACTTC
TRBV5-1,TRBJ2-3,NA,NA,CASSSPRGGSTDTQYF,TGCGCCAGCAGCTCCCCACGAGGGGGTAGCACAGATACGCAGTATTTT
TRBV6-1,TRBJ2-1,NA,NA,CASSAPTGQLYNEQFF,TGTGCCAGCAGTGCCCCAACCGGACAGCTATACAATGAGCAGTTCTTC
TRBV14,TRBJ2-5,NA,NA,CASSRRTVQETQYF,TGTGCCAGCAGCAGGCGGACAGTTCAAGAGACCCAGTACTTC
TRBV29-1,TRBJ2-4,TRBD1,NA,CSVEDWAGGKNIQYF,TGCAGCGTTGAAGATTGGGCAGGGGGCAAAAACATTCAGTACTTC
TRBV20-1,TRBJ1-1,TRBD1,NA,CSAAGQSVEAFF,TGCAGTGCGGCGGGACAGAGCGTTGAAGCTTTCTTT
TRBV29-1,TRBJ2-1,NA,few,CSVEPQGRRNDEQFF,TGCAGCGTGGAACCACAAGGCCGTCGAAACGATGAGCAGTTCTTC
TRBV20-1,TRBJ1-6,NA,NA,CSERQGIGNSPLHF,TGCAGCGAACGGCAGGGTATCGGAAATTCACCCCTCCACTTT
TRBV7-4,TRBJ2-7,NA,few,CASSLGGPGSYEQYF,TGTGCCAGCAGCTTAGGGGGCCCTGGGTCCTACGAGCAGTACTTC
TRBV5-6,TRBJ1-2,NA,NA,CASSLAGFQGYTF,TGTGCCAGCAGCTTGGCCGGTTTTCAGGGCTACACCTTC
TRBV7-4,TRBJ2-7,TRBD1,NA,CASSTVDRGLSYEQYF,TGTGCCAGCAGCACAGTGGACAGGGGTCTTTCCTACGAGCAGTACTTC
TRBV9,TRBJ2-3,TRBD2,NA,CASRLVGGPGDTQYF,TGTGCCAGTCGTCTGGTGGGAGGGCCAGGAGATACGCAGTATTTT
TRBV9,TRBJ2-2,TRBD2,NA,CASSVPSQGGTGELFF,TGTGCCAGCAGCGTACCCAGCCAGGGAGGGACCGGGGAGCTGTTTTTT
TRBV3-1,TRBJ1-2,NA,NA,CATSARDTMYGYTF,TGTGCCACTTCAGCCCGGGACACAATGTATGGCTACACCTTC
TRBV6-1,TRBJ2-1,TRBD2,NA,CASGGGGPSSYNEQFF,TGTGCCAGCGGTGGGGGGGGACCGAGCTCCTACAATGAGCAGTTCTTC
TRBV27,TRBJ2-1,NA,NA,CASSLGVEPPYNEQFF,TGTGCCAGCAGTTTAGGGGTCGAACCGCCTTACAATGAGCAGTTCTTC
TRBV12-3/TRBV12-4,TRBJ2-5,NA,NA,CASSGGGREETQYF,TGTGCCAGCAGTGGGGGGGGGCGGGAAGAGACCCAGTACTTC
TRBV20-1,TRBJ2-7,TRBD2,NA,CSAGGGGAAYEQYF,TGCAGTGCTGGGGGGGGAGGGGCCGCCTACGAGCAGTACTTC
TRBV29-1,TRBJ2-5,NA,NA,CSVPTGKETQYF,TGCAGCGTTCCGACGGGGAAAGAGACCCAGTACTTC
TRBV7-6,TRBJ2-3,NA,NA,CASSQWTGDTQYF,TGTGCCAGCAGCCAGTGGACCGGGGATACGCAGTATTTT
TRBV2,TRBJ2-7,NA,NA,CASSEASYYEQYF,TGTGCCAGCAGTGAAGCGTCCTACTACGAGCAGTACTTC
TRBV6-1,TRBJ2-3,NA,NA,CASSDAAADTQYF,TGTGCCAGCAGTGATGCGGCAGCAGATACGCAGTATTTT
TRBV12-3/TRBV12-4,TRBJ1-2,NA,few,CASSSTTVYGYTF,TGTGCCAGCAGCTCGACAACCGTTTATGGCTACACCTTC
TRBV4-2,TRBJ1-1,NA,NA,CASSLAPYTEAFF,TGTGCCAGCAGCCTGGCCCCTTACACTGAAGCTTTCTTT
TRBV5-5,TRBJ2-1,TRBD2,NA,CASSLVLAGGPEQFF,TGTGCCAGCAGCTTGGTACTAGCGGGGGGCCCTGAGCAGTTCTTC
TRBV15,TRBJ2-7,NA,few,CATSRVGRSSYEQYF,TGTGCCACCAGCAGAGTCGGTCGGAGCTCCTACGAGCAGTACTTC
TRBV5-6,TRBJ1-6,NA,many,CASSHSSYNSPLHF,TGTGCCAGCAGTCACAGCTCCTATAATTCACCCCTCCACTTT
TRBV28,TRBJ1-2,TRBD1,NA,CASSLWGRGQDGYTF,TGTGCCAGCAGTTTATGGGGCAGGGGGCAGGATGGCTACACCTTC
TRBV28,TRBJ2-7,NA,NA,CASSSSGHGRTYEQYF,TGTGCCAGCAGCTCCTCAGGACACGGGAGAACCTACGAGCAGTACTTC
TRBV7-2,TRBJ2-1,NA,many,CASSFGVGGPYNEQFF,TGTGCCAGCAGCTTTGGAGTGGGGGGGCCATACAATGAGCAGTTCTTC
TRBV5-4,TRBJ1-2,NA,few,CASSFQSGTSYTF,TGTGCCAGCAGCTTCCAGTCCGGGACAAGCTACACCTTC
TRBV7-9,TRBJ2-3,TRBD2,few,CASSIISGESYF,TGTGCCAGCAGCATTATTAGCGGGGAGTCGTATTTT
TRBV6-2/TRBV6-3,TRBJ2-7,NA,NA,CASGITYEQYF,TGTGCCAGCGGCATAACTTACGAGCAGTACTTC
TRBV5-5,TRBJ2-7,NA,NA,CASSLWGPPSGYEQYF,TGTGCCAGCAGCTTGTGGGGACCTCCCTCCGGGTACGAGCAGTACTTC
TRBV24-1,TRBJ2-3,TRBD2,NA,CATSDPTSDTDTQYF,TGTGCCACCAGTGACCCGACTAGCGACACAGATACGCAGTATTTT
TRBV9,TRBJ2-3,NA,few,CASSGTDITAGDTQYF,TGTGCCAGCAGCGGAACGGACATCACCGCAGGGGATACGCAGTATTTT
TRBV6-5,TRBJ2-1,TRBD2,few,CASSSGTSRLHNEQFF,TGTGCCAGCAGTTCCGGGACTAGCAGGCTTCACAATGAGCAGTTCTTC
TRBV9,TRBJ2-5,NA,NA,CASSETPQQETQYF,TGTGCCAGCAGCGAGACCCCCCAGCAAGAGACCCAGTACTTC